These 20 T cell receptor beta chains came from one sample sequenced in a study of STAT5B mutations in CD4+ large granular lymphocyte leukemia. The data were produced by immunoSEQ multiplex PCR, yet TCRdb's version contains in-frame clones alone and is incomplete. The sample carries roughly 23,000 clones, about four fifths recorded once. The sequenced sample was CD4+ T cells from blood buffy coats. The receptors come from a human donor in good health.

The chain combines TRBV28 with TRBJ2-2; TRBD2 matches at 12 bases. The V gene's germline CDR1 is MDHEN and CDR2 SYDVKM. The ends lost 6 bases at V and 6 bases at J; junction bases unmatched: 11. The CDR3 length is 17 residues. CDR3 in amino acids: CASSPSGGARRPGELFF. The CDR3 DNA reads as TGTGCCAGCAGCCCTAGCGGGGGGGCCCGGCGCCCCGGGGAGCTGTTTTTT.

This clone occurred once. This chain uses TRBV9 with TRBJ1-2, with D possibly being TRBD1 (6 bases). This CDR3 comprises 13 residues. Trimming cost V 3 bases and J 7 bases, with 13 bases left between them. Germline assignment: CDR1 SGDLS and CDR2 YYNGEE. CDR3 in amino acids: CASSGIGGGGYTF. The CDR3, as DNA: TGTGCCAGCAGCGGAATAGGGGGGGGTGGCTACACCTTC.

This chain links TRBV27 with TRBJ1-5; a weak D match, TRBD1 (6 bases). This CDR3 spans 13 amino acids. The germline CDR1 and CDR2 sequences are MNHEY and SMNVEV (reference sequence). V was clipped by 8 bases and J by 14 bases, with 22 bases between them. CDR3 nucleotide sequence: TGTGCCAGCCGGGGGCCGGGGGGTGGTTACGAGCATTTT. This gives the protein CASRGPGGGYEHF.

The gene calls are TRBV5-1 and TRBJ2-2, with D perhaps assigned TRBD1 or TRBD2 (5 bases each). The germline V gene encodes CDR1 SGHRS and CDR2 YFSETQ. V was clipped by 1 base and J by 7 bases, with 11 bases between them. The CDR3 is 14 residues long. CDR3 in amino acids: CASSLLQGDGELFF. In DNA, the CDR3 is TGCGCCAGCAGCTTGCTTCAGGGAGACGGGGAGCTGTTTTTT.

V is TRBV5-1 and J is TRBJ2-3, with 7 nucleotides matching TRBD2. Germline-derived CDR1 and CDR2 are SGHRS and YFSETQ. J was trimmed by 3 bases and V by 0 bases; bases with no gene match: 7. This CDR3 region has 16 residues. The CDR3 DNA follows: TGCGCCAGCAGCTTGGGTCCGGGAGGAGGAACAGATACGCAGTATTTT. This codes for CASSLGPGGGTDTQYF. The variable domain in full, with the rest retrieved from reference TRBV5-1 and TRBJ2-3, is KAGVTQTPRYLIKTRGQQVTLSCSPISGHRSVSWYQQTPGQGLQFLFEYFSETQRNKGNFPGRFSGRQFSNSRSEMNVSTLELGDSALYLCASSLGPGGGTDTQYFGPGTRLTVL.

The chain is built from TRBV6-5 and TRBJ2-7, with D possibly matching TRBD2 (5 bases). V lost 5 bases and J lost 3, with 8 bases in between. Germline values: CDR1 MNHEY, CDR2 SVGAGI. This CDR3 has 12 residues. In DNA, the CDR3 is TGTGCCAGCAGTGGTGGGAGCTACGAGCAGTACTTC. This encodes CASSGGSYEQYF.

This chain links TRBV4-3 with TRBJ1-1; D uncertain. The V gene lost 7 bases and the J gene lost 1 base, with 22 bases spanning the gap. The CDR3 length is 17 residues. The germline CDR1 and CDR2 sequences are LGHNA and YSLEER. The CDR3, as DNA: TGCGCCAGCACCCCTTCCTTTGGGCCGCCTCAGAACACTGAAGCTTTCTTT. It yields the protein CASTPSFGPPQNTEAFF.

The chain joins TRBV5-1 to TRBJ2-1; 11 nucleotides line up with TRBD1. V dropped 3 bases and J dropped 9; count of bases not matched to a gene: 5. Germline CDR1 reads SGHRS; CDR2 reads YFSETQ. This CDR3 spans 14 amino acids. The CDR3 loop reads CASSSQGQGGEQFF. The CDR3 nucleotides are TGCGCCAGCAGCTCTCAGGGACAGGGGGGTGAGCAGTTCTTC. Combining the CDR3 with reference TRBV5-1 and TRBJ2-1 gives the whole variable domain KAGVTQTPRYLIKTRGQQVTLSCSPISGHRSVSWYQQTPGQGLQFLFEYFSETQRNKGNFPGRFSGRQFSNSRSEMNVSTLELGDSALYLCASSSQGQGGEQFFGPGTRLTVL.

This clone has more than one count but fewer than ten. The rearrangement links TRBV2 to TRBJ1-2; D uncertain. From germline, CDR1 is SNHLY and CDR2 FYNNEI. The ends were cut back, 3 bases at V and 2 bases at J, with 7 bases in the middle. The CDR3 loop spans 13 amino acids. The CDR3 protein is CASSDEVNYGYTF. For the CDR3, the DNA is TGTGCCAGCAGTGATGAAGTAAACTATGGCTACACCTTC.

V gene TRBV11-1 combines with J gene TRBJ1-2, with D tentatively TRBD1 (5 bases). This CDR3 has 12 amino acids. Trimming shortened V by 4 bases and J by 8 bases, and 11 bases separated the two germline ends. The V gene's germline CDR1 is SGHAT and CDR2 FQDESV (reference sequence). Here the CDR3 DNA reads TGTGCCAGCAGCTGGCAGGGTTCCGGCTACACCTTC. Translation gives CASSWQGSGYTF. Full variable domain (remainder filled in from reference TRBV11-1 and TRBJ1-2): EAEVAQSPRYKITEKSQAVAFWCDPISGHATLYWYRQILGQGPELLVQFQDESVVDDSQLPKDRFSAERLKGVDSTLKIQPAELGDSAMYLCASSWQGSGYTFGSGTRLTVV.

The chain joins TRBV7-6 to TRBJ2-2; TRBD1 matches at 10 bases. Germline trimming cut 5 bases from V and 4 bases from J; bases unmatched to any gene: 7. The CDR3 contains 16 residues. Germline CDR1 SGHVS, CDR2 FNYEAQ. The CDR3 loop reads CASSLGQGGITGELFF. DNA for the CDR3: TGTGCCAGCAGCCTTGGACAGGGGGGGATCACCGGGGAGCTGTTTTTT.

The chain employs TRBV6-1 and TRBJ2-7; unclear D gene. Germline lookup yields CDR1 MNHNS and CDR2 SASEGT. The CDR3 has 15 residues. V was trimmed by 3 bases and J by 3 bases, leaving 15 bases between them. CDR3 DNA sequence: TGTGCCAGCAGTGATGAGGCAAGCCTCAACTACGAGCAGTACTTC. Translated: CASSDEASLNYEQYF.

The chain couples TRBV6-4 to TRBJ2-1, with 9 nucleotides matching TRBD2. The CDR3 is 14 residues long. V lost 6 bases to trimming and J lost 8 bases; unmatched junction nucleotides: 8. Germline V gene data show CDR1 as MRHNA and CDR2 as SNTAGT. For the CDR3, the DNA is TGTGCCAGCAGCCTTAGCGGGAGTACGTATGAGCAGTTCTTC. This codes for CASSLSGSTYEQFF.

V is TRBV5-4 and J is TRBJ2-7, with D perhaps TRBD1 (6 bases). The germline CDR1 and CDR2 sequences are SGHNT and YYREEE (reference sequence). V shed 4 bases and J shed 6 bases, with 11 bases lying between them. This CDR3 is built from 12 residues. The CDR3: CASSPRRGEQYF. The CDR3 DNA follows: TGTGCCAGCAGCCCCCGCAGGGGCGAGCAGTACTTC.

The V and J genes are TRBV4-3 and TRBJ1-2; 7 positions agree with TRBD1. The CDR3 is 17 residues long. Germline CDR1 LGHNA, CDR2 YSLEER. J was trimmed by 4 bases and V by 4 bases; bases with no gene match: 15. The CDR3 nucleotides read TGCGCCAGCAGCCCCCGCGCTTACCCCGGGACAGCCTATGGCTACACCTTC. Its translation: CASSPRAYPGTAYGYTF.

The V and J genes are TRBV5-1 and TRBJ2-1; TRBD2 aligns across 13 bases. This CDR3 has 15 residues. The germline CDR1 and CDR2 sequences are SGHRS and YFSETQ. V was clipped by 4 bases and J by 12 bases; unmatched bases: 10. CDR3 in DNA: TGCGCCAGCAGCGTGACTAGCGGGGGGTCCCCTGGGCAGTTCTTC. Translating it yields CASSVTSGGSPGQFF.

The chain carries TRBV14 and TRBJ1-5, with TRBD1 as a possible D gene (6 bases). Germline CDR1 and CDR2: SGHDN and FVKESK. The CDR3 loop spans 11 amino acids. The CDR3 loop is CQQGGNQPQHF. The DNA of the CDR3 is TGTCAACAGGGAGGCAATCAGCCCCAGCATTTT.

V gene TRBV13 combines with J gene TRBJ1-2; TRBD1 matches 7 bases. With 5 bases clipped from V and 0 bases from J, the junction kept 6 bases outside the gene matches. The germline CDR1 and CDR2 sequences are PRHDT and FYEKMQ (reference sequence). The CDR3 extends over 15 amino acids. The CDR3: CASSAWDRPNYGYTF. CDR3 sequence (DNA): TGTGCCAGCAGCGCGTGGGACAGACCTAACTATGGCTACACCTTC.

The V gene is TRBV7-8, the J gene TRBJ2-3; TRBD2 matches 9 bases. Per the germline V gene, CDR1 is SGHVS and CDR2 is FQNEAQ. This CDR3 has 15 residues. Unmatched junction bases numbered 7, after V lost 1 base and J lost 8 bases. CDR3 bases: TGTGCCAGCAGCTTAGGGGTAGCGGGGGCAGGTACGCAGTATTTT. It specifies CASSLGVAGAGTQYF.

In this sample, this clone turned up once. The chain employs TRBV12-2 and TRBJ2-7; whether TRBD1, the table's D call, matches the DNA was not checked. TRBV12-2 is recorded as a pseudogene. The CDR3 is 21 amino acids. The CDR3 bases are TGTGCAAGTCGCTCTCTAGACAGGGGATTCCTGAGGATCTCCTACTCCTACGAGCAGTACTTC. Protein sequence: CASRSLDRGFLRISYSYEQYF.